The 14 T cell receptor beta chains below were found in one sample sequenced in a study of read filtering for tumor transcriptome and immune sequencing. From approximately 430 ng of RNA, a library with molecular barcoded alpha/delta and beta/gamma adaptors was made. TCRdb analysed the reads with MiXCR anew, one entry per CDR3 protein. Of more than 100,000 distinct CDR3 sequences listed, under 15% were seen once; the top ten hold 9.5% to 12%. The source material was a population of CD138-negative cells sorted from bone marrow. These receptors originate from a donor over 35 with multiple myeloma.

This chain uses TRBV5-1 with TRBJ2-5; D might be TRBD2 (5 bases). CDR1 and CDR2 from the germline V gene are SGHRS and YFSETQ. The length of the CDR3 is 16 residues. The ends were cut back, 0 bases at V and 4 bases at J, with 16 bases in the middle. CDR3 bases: TGCGCCAGCAGCTTGGAGGGTCGGGAATGGGGAGAGACCCAGTACTTC. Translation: CASSLEGREWGETQYF.

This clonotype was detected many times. As DNA, the CDR3 is TGTGCCAGTAGTATTGGCCCGGGGAGCAATCAGCCCCAGCATTTT. Its translation is CASSIGPGSNQPQHF. V is TRBV19 and J is TRBJ1-5; D gene ambiguous. V lost 3 bases and J 1 base, leaving 10 bases between the germline ends. This CDR3 has 15 residues. Germline CDR1 LNHDA, CDR2 SQIVND (reference sequence).

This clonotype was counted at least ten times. As DNA, the CDR3 is TGTGCCAGCAGCTTATTGGCACAGGGGGCCTACAATGAGCAGTTCTTC. Its translation: CASSLLAQGAYNEQFF. The chain is built from TRBV11-1 and TRBJ2-1, with TRBD1 matching 8 bases. Trimming removed 2 bases from V and 2 bases from J; junction bases left unmatched: 5. CDR3 length: 16 residues. Germline CDR1 and CDR2: SGHAT and FQDESV (reference sequence).

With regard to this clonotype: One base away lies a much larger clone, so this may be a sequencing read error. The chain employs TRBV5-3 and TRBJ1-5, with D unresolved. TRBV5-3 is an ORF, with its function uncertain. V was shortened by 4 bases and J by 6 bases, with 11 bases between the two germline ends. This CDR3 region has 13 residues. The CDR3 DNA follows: TGTGCCAGAAGCGGAGTAGTTGCTCAGCCCCAGCATTTT. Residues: CARSGVVAQPQHF.

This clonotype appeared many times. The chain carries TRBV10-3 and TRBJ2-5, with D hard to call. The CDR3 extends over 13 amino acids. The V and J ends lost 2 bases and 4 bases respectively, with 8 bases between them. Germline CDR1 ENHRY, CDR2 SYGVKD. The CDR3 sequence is CAISEGDRETQYF. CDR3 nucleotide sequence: TGTGCCATCAGTGAGGGGGATCGAGAGACCCAGTACTTC.

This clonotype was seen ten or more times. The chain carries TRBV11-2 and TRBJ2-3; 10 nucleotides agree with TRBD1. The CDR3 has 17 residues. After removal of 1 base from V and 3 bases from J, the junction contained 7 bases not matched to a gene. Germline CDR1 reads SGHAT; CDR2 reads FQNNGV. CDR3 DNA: TGTGCCAGCAGCTTAGGACAGGGGGCTTTGAAAACAGATACGCAGTATTTT. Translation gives CASSLGQGALKTDTQYF.

CDR3 in amino acids: CSALQSGNYEQYF. The CDR3 bases are TGCAGTGCCCTACAGTCGGGGAATTACGAGCAGTACTTC. The chain recombines TRBV20-1 with TRBJ2-7; D is possibly TRBD2 (5 bases). The germline gives CDR1 DFQATT, CDR2 SNEGSKA (reference sequence). The CDR3 is 13 amino acids. V gave up 6 bases and J gave up 4 bases, with 16 bases separating them.

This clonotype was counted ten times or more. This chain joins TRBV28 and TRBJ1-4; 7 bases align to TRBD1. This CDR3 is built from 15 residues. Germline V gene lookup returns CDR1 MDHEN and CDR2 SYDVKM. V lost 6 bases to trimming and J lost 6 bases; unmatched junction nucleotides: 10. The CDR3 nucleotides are TGTGCCAGCAGCATTACCGGGACAGCCGATGAAAAACTGTTTTTT. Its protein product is CASSITGTADEKLFF. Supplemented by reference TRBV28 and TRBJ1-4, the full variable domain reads DVKVTQSSRYLVKRTGEKVFLECVQDMDHENMFWYRQDPGLGLRLIYFSYDVKMKEKGDIPEGYSVSREKKERFSLILESASTNQTSMYLCASSITGTADEKLFFGSGTQLSVL.

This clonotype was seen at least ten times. The CDR3 spells CSALRGREKLFF. CDR3 DNA sequence: TGCAGTGCCCTTAGGGGGCGTGAAAAACTGTTTTTT. The chain links TRBV20-1 to TRBJ1-4, with TRBD1 matching 7 bases. CDR3 length equals 12 residues. After removal of 6 bases from V and 7 bases from J, the junction contained 5 bases not matched to a gene. Germline V gene sequence: CDR1 DFQATT, CDR2 SNEGSKA (reference sequence).

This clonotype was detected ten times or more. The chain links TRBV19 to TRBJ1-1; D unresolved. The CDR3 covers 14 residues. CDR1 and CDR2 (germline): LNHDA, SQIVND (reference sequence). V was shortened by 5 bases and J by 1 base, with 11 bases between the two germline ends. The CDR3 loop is CASSASGRNTEAFF. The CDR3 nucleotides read TGTGCCAGTAGTGCTTCAGGACGGAACACTGAAGCTTTCTTT.

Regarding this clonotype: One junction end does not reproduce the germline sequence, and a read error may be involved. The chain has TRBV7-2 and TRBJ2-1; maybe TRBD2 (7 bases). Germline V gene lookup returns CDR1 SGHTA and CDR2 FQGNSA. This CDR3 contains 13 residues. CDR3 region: CASSAGAYNGQFF. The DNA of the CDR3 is TGTGCCAGCAGCGCGGGGGCCTACAATGGGCAGTTCTTC.

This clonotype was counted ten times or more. As DNA, the CDR3 is TGCAGTGCTACTTTTGGGGGACTCCTCAATCAGCCCCAGCATTTT. Translation: CSATFGGLLNQPQHF. The rearrangement joins TRBV20-1 to TRBJ1-5, with D maybe TRBD1 (5 bases). Germline V CDR1 and CDR2: DFQATT, SNEGSKA (reference sequence). V shed 4 bases and J shed 3 bases, with 16 bases lying between them. This CDR3 spans 15 amino acids.

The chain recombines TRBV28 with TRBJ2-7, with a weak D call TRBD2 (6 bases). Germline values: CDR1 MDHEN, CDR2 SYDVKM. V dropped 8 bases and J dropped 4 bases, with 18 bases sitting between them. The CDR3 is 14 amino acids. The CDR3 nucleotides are TGTGCCAGCCTCCGGAGGGAAGGGGTTTACGAGCAGTACTTC. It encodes CASLRREGVYEQYF. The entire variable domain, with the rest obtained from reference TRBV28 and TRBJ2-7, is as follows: DVKVTQSSRYLVKRTGEKVFLECVQDMDHENMFWYRQDPGLGLRLIYFSYDVKMKEKGDIPEGYSVSREKKERFSLILESASTNQTSMYLCASLRREGVYEQYFGPGTRLTVT.

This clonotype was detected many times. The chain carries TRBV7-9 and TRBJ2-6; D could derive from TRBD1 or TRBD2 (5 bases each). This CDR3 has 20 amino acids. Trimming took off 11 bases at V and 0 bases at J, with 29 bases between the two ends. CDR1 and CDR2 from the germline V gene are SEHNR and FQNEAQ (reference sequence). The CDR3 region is CAGSRPGTRVSISGANVLTF. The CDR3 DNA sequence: TGTGCCGGTAGTAGGCCAGGGACGCGCGTTTCGATCTCTGGGGCCAACGTCCTGACTTTC.